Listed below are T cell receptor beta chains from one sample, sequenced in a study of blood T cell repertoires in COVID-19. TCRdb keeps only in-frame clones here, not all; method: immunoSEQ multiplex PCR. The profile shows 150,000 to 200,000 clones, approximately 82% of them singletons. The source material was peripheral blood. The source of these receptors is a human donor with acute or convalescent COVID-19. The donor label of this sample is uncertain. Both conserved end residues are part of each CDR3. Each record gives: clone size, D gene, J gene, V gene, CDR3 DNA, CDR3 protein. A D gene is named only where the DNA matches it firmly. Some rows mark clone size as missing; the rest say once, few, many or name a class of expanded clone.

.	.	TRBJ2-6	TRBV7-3	TGTGCCAGCAGCTTAATGGACGCCGGGGGATCTGGGGCCAACGTCCTGACTTTC	CASSLMDAGGSGANVLTF
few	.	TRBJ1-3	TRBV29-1	TGCAGCGTTGGCAGTTCTGGAAACACCATATATTTT	CSVGSSGNTIYF
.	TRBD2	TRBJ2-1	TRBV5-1	TGCGCCAGCAAGGTAGAAGCGGGGGCCTACAATGAGCAGTTCTTC	CASKVEAGAYNEQFF
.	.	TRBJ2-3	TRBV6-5	TGTGCCAGCAGTTACTCGGACTTAGATACGCAGTATTTT	CASSYSDLDTQYF
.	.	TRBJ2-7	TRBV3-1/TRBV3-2	TGTGCCAGCACCCCAAGGAGCGGCTCCTACGAGCAGTACTTC	CASTPRSGSYEQYF
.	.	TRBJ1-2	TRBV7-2	TGTGCCAGCAGCGGGGGCAGGTCCTTTATTGGCTACACCTTC	CASSGGRSFIGYTF
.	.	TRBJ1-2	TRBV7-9	TGTGCCAGCAGCTTAGGACAGGCCAACTATGGCTACACCTTC	CASSLGQANYGYTF
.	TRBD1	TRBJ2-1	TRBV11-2	TGTGCCAGCAGCTTAGACAGGGGGTACCACAATGAGCAGTTCTTC	CASSLDRGYHNEQFF
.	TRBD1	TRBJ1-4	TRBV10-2	TGCGCCAGTACCAGTGCGGAGCAGGGGGATGAAAAACTGTTTTTT	CASTSAEQGDEKLFF
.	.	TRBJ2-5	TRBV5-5	TGTGCCACCGACCGAGGATCCTACCAAGAGACCCAGTACTTC	CATDRGSYQETQYF
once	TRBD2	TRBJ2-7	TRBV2	TGTGCCAGCAGTGATTTGGGGACTAGCGGGATCGGCGAGCAGTACTTC	CASSDLGTSGIGEQYF
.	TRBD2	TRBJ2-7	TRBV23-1	TGCGCCAGCAGTCAATCGAGGTCTAGCGGGAGCTCCTACGAGCAGTACTTC	CASSQSRSSGSSYEQYF
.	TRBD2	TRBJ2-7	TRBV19	TGTGCCAGTAGTATTAATGTGGGAGGGGAGCAGTACTTC	CASSINVGGEQYF
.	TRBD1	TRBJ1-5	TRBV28	TGTGCCAGCAGTTTAAGGGGGCCGGGCAATCAGCCCCAGCATTTT	CASSLRGPGNQPQHF
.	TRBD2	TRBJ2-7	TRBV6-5	TGTGCCAGCAGTTACTCTGGGACTAGCGGGCACTACGAGCAGTACTTC	CASSYSGTSGHYEQYF
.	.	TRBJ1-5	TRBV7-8	TGTGCCAGCAGCTTCAGGGCGGATCAGCCCCAGCATTTT	CASSFRADQPQHF
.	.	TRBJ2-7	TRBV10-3	TGTGCCATCAGTCGCACAGAGTACGAGCAGTACTTC	CAISRTEYEQYF
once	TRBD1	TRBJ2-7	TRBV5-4	TGTGCCAGCAGCTTGCCGACAGGGTGGACCCGCGAGCAGTACTTC	CASSLPTGWTREQYF
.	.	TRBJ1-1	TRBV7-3	TGTGCCAGCAGCCCCGTTGGTGGGAGTGTTGAAGCTTTCTTT	CASSPVGGSVEAFF
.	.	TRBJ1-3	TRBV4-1	TGCGCCAGCAGCCAAGACAGGGGTGCTGGAAACACCATATATTTT	CASSQDRGAGNTIYF
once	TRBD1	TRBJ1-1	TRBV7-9	TGTGCCAGCAGCTCAGGACAGGGGAACACTGAAGCTTTCTTT	CASSSGQGNTEAFF
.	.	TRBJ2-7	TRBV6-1	TGTGCCAGCAGTGAAGCGGCTGACTACGAGCAGTACTTC	CASSEAADYEQYF
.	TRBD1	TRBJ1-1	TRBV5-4	TGTGCCAGCAGCTTCCCTCAGGGGGCTGGCACTGAAGCTTTCTTT	CASSFPQGAGTEAFF
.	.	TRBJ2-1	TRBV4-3	TGCGCCAGCAGCCACGCGGGCCCTAGCGATGAGCAGTTCTTC	CASSHAGPSDEQFF
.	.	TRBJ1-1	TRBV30	TGTGCCTGGAGTTTTTCCGGGACTGAAGCTTTCTTT	CAWSFSGTEAFF
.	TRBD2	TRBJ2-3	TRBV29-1	TGCAGCGTTGGTTCAATCAGACTAGCGGGGGACACAGATACGCAGTATTTT	CSVGSIRLAGDTDTQYF
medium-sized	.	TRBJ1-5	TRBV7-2	TGTGCCAGCAGTTCGGACTTCAATCAGCCCCAGCATTTT	CASSSDFNQPQHF
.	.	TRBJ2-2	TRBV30	TGTGCCTGGGGGACTGGGAACACCGGGGAGCTGTTTTTT	CAWGTGNTGELFF
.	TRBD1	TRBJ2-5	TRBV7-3	TGTGCCAGCAGCTTATCGACAGGGGGAGAGACCCAGTACTTC	CASSLSTGGETQYF
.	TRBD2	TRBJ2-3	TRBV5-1	TGCGCCAGCAGCTATAGCGGGACTAACACAGATACGCAGTATTTT	CASSYSGTNTDTQYF
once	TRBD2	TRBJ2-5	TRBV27	TGTGCCAGCGGAACGATCTCTAGCGGGAACCAAGAGACCCAGTACTTC	CASGTISSGNQETQYF
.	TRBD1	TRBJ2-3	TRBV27	TGTGCCAGCACCAAAGCAGGGGGCGCAGATACGCAGTATTTT	CASTKAGGADTQYF
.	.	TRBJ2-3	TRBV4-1	TGCGCCAGCAGCCAACCCGCGACAGGACTAGGGGCCACAGATACGCAGTATTTT	CASSQPATGLGATDTQYF
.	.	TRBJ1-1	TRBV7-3	TGTGCCAGCAGCCCACAGCCTAACACTGAAGCTTTCTTT	CASSPQPNTEAFF
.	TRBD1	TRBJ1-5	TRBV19	TGTGCCAGTAGTTCGGACAGGCTTAGCAATCAGCCCCAGCATTTT	CASSSDRLSNQPQHF
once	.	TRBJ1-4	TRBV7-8	TGTGCCAGCAGCTATCAGTCGGGGGGTAATGAAAAACTGTTTTTT	CASSYQSGGNEKLFF
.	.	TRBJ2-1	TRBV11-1	TGTGCCAGCAGAAACCCCTGGCAGTTAAATGAGCAGTTCTTC	CASRNPWQLNEQFF
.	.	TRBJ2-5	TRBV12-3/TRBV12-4	TGTGCCAGCAGTTCCGTGAGGACCCAGTACTTC	CASSSVRTQYF
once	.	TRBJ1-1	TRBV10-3	TGTGCCATCAGTAGACTCGGAGGGACTGAAGCTTTCTTT	CAISRLGGTEAFF
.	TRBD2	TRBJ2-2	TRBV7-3	TGTGCCAGCAGCTACCTAACGGGGGGGAGCACCGGGGAGCTGTTTTTT	CASSYLTGGSTGELFF
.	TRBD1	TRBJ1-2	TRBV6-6	TGTGCCAGCAGGGGGGACAGGGCCTATGGCTACACCTTC	CASRGDRAYGYTF
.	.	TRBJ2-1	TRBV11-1	TGTGCCAGCAGCTTATTCGGCAATGAGCAGTTCTTC	CASSLFGNEQFF
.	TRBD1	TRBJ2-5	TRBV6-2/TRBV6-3	TGTGCCAGCAGCCGGGACAGGGAAGAGACCCAGTACTTC	CASSRDREETQYF
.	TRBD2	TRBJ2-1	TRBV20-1	TGCAGTGCTAGTTTACCCTCTAGCGGGAGGGCTCGCCCTAGCTCCTACAATGAGCAGTTCTTC	CSASLPSSGRARPSSYNEQFF
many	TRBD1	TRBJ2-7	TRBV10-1	TGCGCCACCAGACCCGGGACAGACTCCTACCAGCAGTACTTC	CATRPGTDSYQQYF
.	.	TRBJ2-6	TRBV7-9	TGTGCCAGCAGCTTGGAGGGCTCTGGGGCCAACGTCCTGACTTTC	CASSLEGSGANVLTF
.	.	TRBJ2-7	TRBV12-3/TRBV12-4	TGTGCCAGCAGTTCCGGACTAGAGCAGTACTTC	CASSSGLEQYF
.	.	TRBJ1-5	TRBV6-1	TGTGCCAGCAGTGAAGAGACGGGGAATCAGCCCCAGCATTTT	CASSEETGNQPQHF